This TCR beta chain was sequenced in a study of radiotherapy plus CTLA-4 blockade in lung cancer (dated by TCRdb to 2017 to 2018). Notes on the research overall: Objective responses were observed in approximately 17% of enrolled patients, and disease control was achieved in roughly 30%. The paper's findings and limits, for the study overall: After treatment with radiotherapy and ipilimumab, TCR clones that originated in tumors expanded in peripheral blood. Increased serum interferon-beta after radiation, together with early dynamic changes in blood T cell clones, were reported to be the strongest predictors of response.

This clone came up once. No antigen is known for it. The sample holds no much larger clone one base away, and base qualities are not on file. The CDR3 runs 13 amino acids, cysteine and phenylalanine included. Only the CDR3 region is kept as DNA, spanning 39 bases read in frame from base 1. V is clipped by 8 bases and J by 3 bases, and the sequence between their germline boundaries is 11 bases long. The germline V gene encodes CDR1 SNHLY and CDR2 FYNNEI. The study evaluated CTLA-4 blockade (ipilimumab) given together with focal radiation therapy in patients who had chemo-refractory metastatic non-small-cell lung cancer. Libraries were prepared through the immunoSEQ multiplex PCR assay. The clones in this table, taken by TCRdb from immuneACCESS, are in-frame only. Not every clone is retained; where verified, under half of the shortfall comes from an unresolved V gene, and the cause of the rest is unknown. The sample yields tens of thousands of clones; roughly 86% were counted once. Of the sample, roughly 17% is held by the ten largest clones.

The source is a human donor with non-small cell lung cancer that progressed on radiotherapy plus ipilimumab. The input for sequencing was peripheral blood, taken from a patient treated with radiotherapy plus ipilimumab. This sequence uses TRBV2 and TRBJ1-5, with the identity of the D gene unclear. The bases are TGTGCCAGCCGGACGGGAACCAATCAGCCCCAGCATTTT. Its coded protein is CASRTGTNQPQHF.